Detailed here is one T cell receptor beta chain. The sample comes from a study of blood T cell repertoires in COVID-19. Only in-frame clones appear in the TCRdb table, and some are missing; sequencing was by immunoSEQ multiplex PCR. The sample holds about 180,000 clones, about 91% seen once. V lost 6 bases and J 6 bases, leaving 15 bases between the germline ends. The CDR3 extends over 15 amino acids. Germline V CDR1 and CDR2: MNHEY, SMNVEV (reference sequence). This chain links TRBV27 with TRBJ1-6; no definite D call. The sequence came from a woman aged 40 to 50 with acute COVID-19. The sequenced sample consisted of PBMCs or T cells enriched from blood (not recorded which). The CDR3 DNA sequence: TGTGCCAGCAGCTATAGCGGGGTAGTTAATTCACCCCTCCACTTT. Amino acids: CASSYSGVVNSPLHF.